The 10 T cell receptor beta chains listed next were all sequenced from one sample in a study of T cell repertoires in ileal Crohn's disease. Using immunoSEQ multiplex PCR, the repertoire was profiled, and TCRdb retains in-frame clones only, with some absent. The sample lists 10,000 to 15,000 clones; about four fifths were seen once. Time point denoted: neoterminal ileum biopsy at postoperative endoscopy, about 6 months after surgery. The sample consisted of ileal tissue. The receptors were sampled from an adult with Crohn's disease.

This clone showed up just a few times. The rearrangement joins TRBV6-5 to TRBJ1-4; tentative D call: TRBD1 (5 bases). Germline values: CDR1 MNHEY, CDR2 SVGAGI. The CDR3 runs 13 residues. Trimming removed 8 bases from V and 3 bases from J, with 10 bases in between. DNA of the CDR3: TGTGCCAGCGCCGACAGACCTAATGAAAAACTGTTTTTT. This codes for CASADRPNEKLFF.

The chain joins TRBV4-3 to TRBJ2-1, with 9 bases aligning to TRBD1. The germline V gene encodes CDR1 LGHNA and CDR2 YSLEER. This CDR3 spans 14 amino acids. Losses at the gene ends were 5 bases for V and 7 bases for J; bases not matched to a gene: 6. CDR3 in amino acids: CASSVRQGGNEQFF. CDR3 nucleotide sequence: TGCGCCAGCAGCGTGAGACAGGGGGGTAATGAGCAGTTCTTC.

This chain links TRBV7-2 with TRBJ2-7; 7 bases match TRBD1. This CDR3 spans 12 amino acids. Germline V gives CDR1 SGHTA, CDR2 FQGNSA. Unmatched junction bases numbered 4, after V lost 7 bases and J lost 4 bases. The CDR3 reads CASNAGGYEQYF. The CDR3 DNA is TGTGCCAGCAATGCAGGGGGATACGAGCAGTACTTC.

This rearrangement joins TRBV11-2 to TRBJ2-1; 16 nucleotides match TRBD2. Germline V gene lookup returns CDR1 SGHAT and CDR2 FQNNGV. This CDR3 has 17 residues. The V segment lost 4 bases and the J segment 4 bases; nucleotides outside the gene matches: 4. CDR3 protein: CASSSGTSGGAYNEQFF. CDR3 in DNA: TGTGCCAGCAGCTCTGGGACTAGCGGGGGGGCTTACAATGAGCAGTTCTTC.

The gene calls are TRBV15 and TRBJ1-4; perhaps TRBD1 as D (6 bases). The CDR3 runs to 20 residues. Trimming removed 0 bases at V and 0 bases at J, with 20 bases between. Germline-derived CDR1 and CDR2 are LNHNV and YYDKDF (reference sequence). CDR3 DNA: TGTGCCACCAGCAGAGATTTCGCCGAAGGGGGTAGAGCAACTAATGAAAAACTGTTTTTT. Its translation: CATSRDFAEGGRATNEKLFF.

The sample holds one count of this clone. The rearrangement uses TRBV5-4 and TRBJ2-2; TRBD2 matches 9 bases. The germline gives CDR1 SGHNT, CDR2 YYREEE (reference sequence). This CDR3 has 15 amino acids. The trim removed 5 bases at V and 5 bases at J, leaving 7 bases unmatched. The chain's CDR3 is CASRSGTSQTGELFF. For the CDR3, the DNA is TGTGCCAGCAGGTCCGGGACTAGCCAAACCGGGGAGCTGTTTTTT.

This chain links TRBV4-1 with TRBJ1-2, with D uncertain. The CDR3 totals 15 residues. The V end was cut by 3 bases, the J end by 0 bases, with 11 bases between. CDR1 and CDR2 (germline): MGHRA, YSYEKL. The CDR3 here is CASSHPRETNYGYTF. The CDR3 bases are TGCGCCAGCAGCCACCCCCGGGAAACTAACTATGGCTACACCTTC.

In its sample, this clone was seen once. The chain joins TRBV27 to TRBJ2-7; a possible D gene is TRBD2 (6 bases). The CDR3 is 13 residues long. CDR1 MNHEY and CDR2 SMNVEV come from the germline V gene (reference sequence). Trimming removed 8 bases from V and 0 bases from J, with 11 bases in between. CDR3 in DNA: TGTGCCAGCGTTAGCGGAAACTCCTACGAGCAGTACTTC. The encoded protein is CASVSGNSYEQYF.

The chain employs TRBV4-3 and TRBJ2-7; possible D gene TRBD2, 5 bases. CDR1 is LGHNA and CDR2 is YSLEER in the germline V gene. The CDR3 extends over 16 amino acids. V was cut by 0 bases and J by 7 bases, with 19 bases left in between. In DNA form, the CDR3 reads TGCGCCAGCAGCCAAGATATCGGGGAGCCATCGTGGGAGCAGTACTTC. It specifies CASSQDIGEPSWEQYF.

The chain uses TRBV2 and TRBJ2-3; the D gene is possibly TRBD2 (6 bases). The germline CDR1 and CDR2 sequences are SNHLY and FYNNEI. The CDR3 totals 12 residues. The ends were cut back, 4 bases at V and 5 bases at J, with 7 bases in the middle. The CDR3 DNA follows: TGTGCCAGCAGTGCGCGGGGAGATACGCAGTATTTT. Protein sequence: CASSARGDTQYF.